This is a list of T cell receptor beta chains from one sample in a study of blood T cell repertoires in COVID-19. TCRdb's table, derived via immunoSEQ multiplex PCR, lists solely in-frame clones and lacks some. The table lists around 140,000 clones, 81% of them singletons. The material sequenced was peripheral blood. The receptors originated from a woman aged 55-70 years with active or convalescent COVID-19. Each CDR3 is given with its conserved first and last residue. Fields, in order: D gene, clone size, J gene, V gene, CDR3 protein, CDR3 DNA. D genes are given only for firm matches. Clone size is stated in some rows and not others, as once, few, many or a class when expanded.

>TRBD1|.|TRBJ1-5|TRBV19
CASMRQGEGQPQHF
TGTGCCAGTATGAGACAGGGGGAAGGTCAGCCCCAGCATTTT
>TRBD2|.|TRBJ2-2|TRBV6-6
CASSYAGLASVGELFF
TGTGCCAGCAGTTACGCGGGACTAGCGTCGGTCGGGGAGCTGTTTTTT
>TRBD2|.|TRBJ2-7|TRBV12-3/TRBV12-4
CASTQAGGEQYF
TGTGCCAGCACCCAAGCGGGAGGGGAGCAGTACTTC
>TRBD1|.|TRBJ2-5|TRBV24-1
CATSDPQDRGETQYF
TGTGCCACCAGTGATCCACAGGACAGGGGAGAGACCCAGTACTTC
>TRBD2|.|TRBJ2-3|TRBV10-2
CASVSGRGTDTQYF
TGCGCCAGCGTTAGCGGGAGGGGCACAGATACGCAGTATTTT
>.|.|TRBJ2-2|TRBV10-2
CASSESAGSGELFF
TGCGCCAGCAGTGAGTCGGCAGGGTCCGGGGAGCTGTTTTTT
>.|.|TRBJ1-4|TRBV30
CAWSVLGETNEKLFF
TGTGCCTGGAGTGTACTGGGCGAAACTAATGAAAAACTGTTTTTT
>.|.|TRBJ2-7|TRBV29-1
CSVISGEDEQYF
TGCAGCGTTATATCAGGCGAAGACGAGCAGTACTTC
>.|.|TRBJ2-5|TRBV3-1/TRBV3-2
CASSRNHLGRAGETQYF
TGTGCCAGCAGCCGAAACCACCTAGGCAGGGCTGGGGAGACCCAGTACTTC
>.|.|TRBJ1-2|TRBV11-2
CASSSTDTSGYTF
TGTGCCAGCAGCTCCACAGATACTAGTGGCTACACCTTC
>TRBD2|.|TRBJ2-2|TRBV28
CASSYGTSGVVTGELFF
TGTGCCAGCAGTTACGGGACTAGCGGGGTAGTCACCGGGGAGCTGTTTTTT
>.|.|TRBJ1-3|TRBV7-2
CASSLAPGSGNTIYF
TGTGCCAGCAGCTTAGCACCAGGGTCTGGAAACACCATATATTTT
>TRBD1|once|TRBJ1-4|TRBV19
CASSPGQGGEKLFF
TGTGCCAGTAGCCCGGGACAGGGCGGTGAAAAACTGTTTTTT
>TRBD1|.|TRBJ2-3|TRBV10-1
CASSETGDGTDTQYF
TGCGCCAGCAGTGAAACAGGGGATGGCACAGATACGCAGTATTTT
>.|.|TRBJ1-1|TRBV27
CASSLSGEEAFF
TGTGCCAGCAGTTTAAGCGGCGAAGAAGCTTTCTTT